This record concerns one TCR beta chain sequence. The data derive from a study of blood T cell repertoires in COVID-19. In the authors' methods: Reference gene primer amplification in the assay estimated nucleated cell counts. Only in-frame clones appear in the TCRdb table, and some are missing; sequencing was by immunoSEQ multiplex PCR. V and J calls and clone size are as listed in that table; D and trimming were resolved from the DNA. The repertoire holds around 97,000 clones, with almost 85% as singletons. With 1 base removed from V and 4 bases from J, the gap between germline ends came to 13 bases. The CDR3 is made up of 15 amino acids. Germline V gene sequence: CDR1 SNHLY, CDR2 FYNNEI.

The sequenced sample consisted of peripheral blood. The chain combines TRBV2 with TRBJ2-5; D unresolved. This TCR derives from a man in his 70s with acute or convalescent COVID-19. CDR3 DNA: TGTGCCAGCAGTGAAGGTGGGCATACAACAGAGACCCAGTACTTC. It yields the protein CASSEGGHTTETQYF.